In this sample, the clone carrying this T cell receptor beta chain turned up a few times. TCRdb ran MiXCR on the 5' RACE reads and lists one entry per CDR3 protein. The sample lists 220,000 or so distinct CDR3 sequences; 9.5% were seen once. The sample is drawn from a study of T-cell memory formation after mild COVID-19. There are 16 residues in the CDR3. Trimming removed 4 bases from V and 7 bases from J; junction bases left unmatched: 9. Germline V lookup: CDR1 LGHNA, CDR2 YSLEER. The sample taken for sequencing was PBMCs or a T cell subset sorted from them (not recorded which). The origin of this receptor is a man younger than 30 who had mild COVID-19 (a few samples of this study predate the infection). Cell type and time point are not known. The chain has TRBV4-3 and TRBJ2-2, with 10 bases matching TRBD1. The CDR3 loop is CASSPRQGAPNGELFF. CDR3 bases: TGCGCCAGCAGCCCCAGACAGGGGGCGCCTAACGGGGAGCTGTTTTTT.